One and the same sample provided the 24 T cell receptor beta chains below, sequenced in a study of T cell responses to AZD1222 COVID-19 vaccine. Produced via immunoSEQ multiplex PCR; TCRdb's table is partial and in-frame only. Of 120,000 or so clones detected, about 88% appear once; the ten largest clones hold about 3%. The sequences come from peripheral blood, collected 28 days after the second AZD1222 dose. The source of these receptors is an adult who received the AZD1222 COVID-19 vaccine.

The CDR3 DNA reads as TGCGCCAGCAGCTTGGGGGGACAGGTCTCGAACACCGGGGAGCTGTTTTTT. Its protein is CASSLGGQVSNTGELFF. The V call is TRBV5-1, the J call TRBJ2-2; 8 nucleotides line up with TRBD1. The CDR3 covers 17 residues. With 0 bases clipped from V and 0 bases from J, the junction kept 4 bases outside the gene matches. CDR1 and CDR2 from the germline V gene are SGHRS and YFSETQ. The whole variable domain, filled in from reference TRBV5-1 and TRBJ2-2, reads KAGVTQTPRYLIKTRGQQVTLSCSPISGHRSVSWYQQTPGQGLQFLFEYFSETQRNKGNFPGRFSGRQFSNSRSEMNVSTLELGDSALYLCASSLGGQVSNTGELFFGEGSRLTVL.

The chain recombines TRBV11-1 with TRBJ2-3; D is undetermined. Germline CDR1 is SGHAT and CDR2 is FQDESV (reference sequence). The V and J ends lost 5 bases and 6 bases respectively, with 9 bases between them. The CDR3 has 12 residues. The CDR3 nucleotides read TGTGCCAGCAGCCTCCCGGCGGATACGCAGTATTTT. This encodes CASSLPADTQYF.

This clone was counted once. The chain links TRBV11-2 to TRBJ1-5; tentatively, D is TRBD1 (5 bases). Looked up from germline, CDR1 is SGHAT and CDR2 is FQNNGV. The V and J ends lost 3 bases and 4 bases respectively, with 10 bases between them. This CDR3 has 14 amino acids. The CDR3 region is CASSLAGLNQPQHF. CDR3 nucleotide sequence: TGTGCCAGCAGCTTGGCAGGGTTGAATCAGCCCCAGCATTTT.

The CDR3 nucleotides read TGTGCCAGCAGGGGGGATTTGAACACTGAAGCTTTCTTT. It codes for CASRGDLNTEAFF. The chain uses TRBV5-4 and TRBJ1-1; tentative D call: TRBD1 (5 bases). The CDR3 length is 13 residues. V was trimmed by 5 bases and J by 0 bases, leaving 8 bases between them. The germline V gene has CDR1 SGHNT and CDR2 YYREEE (reference sequence).

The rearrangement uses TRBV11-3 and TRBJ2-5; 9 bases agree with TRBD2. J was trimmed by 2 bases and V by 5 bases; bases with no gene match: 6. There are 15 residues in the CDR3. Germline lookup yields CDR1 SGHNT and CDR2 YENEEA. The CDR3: CASSRGTSRQETQYF. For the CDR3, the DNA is TGTGCCAGCAGCAGGGGGACTAGCAGACAAGAGACCCAGTACTTC.

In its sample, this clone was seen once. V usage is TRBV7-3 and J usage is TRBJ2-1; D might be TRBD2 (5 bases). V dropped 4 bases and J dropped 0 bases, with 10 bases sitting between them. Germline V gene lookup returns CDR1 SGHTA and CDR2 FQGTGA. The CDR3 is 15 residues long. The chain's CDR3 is CASSWSGSSYNEQFF. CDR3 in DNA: TGTGCCAGCAGCTGGAGCGGCAGCTCCTACAATGAGCAGTTCTTC.

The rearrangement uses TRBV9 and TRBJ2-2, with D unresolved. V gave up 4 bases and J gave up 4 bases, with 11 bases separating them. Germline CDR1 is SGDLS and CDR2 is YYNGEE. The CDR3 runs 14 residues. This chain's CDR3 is CASSPRASTGELFF. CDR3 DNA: TGTGCCAGCAGCCCGCGAGCAAGCACCGGGGAGCTGTTTTTT.

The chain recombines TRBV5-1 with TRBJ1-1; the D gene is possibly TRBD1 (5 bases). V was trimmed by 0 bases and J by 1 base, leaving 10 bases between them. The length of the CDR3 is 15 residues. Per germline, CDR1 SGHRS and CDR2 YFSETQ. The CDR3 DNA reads TGCGCCAGCAGCTTGGACGAGGGGCCGAACACTGAAGCTTTCTTT. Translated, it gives CASSLDEGPNTEAFF.

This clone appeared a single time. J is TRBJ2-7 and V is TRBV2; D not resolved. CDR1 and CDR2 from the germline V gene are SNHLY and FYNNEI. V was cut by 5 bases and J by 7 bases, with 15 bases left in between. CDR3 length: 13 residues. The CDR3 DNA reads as TGTGCCAGCAGTCCCCGGAGCCCTCGGGAGCAGTACTTC. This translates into CASSPRSPREQYF.

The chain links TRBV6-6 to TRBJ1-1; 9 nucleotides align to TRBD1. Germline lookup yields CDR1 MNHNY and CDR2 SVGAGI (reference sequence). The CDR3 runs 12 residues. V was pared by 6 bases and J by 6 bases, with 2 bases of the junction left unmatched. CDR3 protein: CASRGTGSEAFF. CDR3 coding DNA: TGTGCCAGCAGGGGGACAGGGTCTGAAGCTTTCTTT.

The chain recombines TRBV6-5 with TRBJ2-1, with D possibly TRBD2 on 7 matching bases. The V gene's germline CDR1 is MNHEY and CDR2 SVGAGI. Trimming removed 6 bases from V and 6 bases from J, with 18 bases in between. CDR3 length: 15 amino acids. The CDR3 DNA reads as TGTGCCAGCAGGGCGCCGGGGGGCGCTCCCAATGAGCAGTTCTTC. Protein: CASRAPGGAPNEQFF.

The CDR3 coding sequence is TGTGCCTGGTCCCGAATAAATTCACCCCTCCACTTT. Its translation: CAWSRINSPLHF. This chain connects TRBV30 to TRBJ1-6; no definite D call. Germline V gives CDR1 GTSNPN, CDR2 SVGIG (reference sequence). CDR3 length: 12 amino acids. V was shortened by 5 bases and J by 7 bases, with 9 bases between the two germline ends.

The CDR3 sequence: CASSLSTGSTFF. Written as DNA, the CDR3 is TGTGCCAGCAGCCTAAGTACAGGTTCAACTTTCTTT. The gene calls are TRBV6-6 and TRBJ1-1; tentatively, D is TRBD1 (5 bases). The CDR3 consists of 12 residues. Germline V gives CDR1 MNHNY, CDR2 SVGAGI (reference sequence). V lost 6 bases to trimming and J lost 12 bases, with 17 bases between them.

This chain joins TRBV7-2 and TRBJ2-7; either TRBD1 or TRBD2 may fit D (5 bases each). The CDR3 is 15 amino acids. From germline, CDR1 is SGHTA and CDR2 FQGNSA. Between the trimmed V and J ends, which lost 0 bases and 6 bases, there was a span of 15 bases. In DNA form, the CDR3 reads TGTGCCAGCAGCTTAGCCGGGACGACGGGCGGCGAGCAGTACTTC. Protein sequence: CASSLAGTTGGEQYF.

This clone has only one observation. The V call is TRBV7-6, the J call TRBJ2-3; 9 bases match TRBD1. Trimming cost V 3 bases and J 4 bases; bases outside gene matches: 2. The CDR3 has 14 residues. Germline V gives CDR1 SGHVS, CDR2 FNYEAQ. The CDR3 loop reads CASSFTGGADTQYF. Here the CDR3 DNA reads TGTGCCAGCAGCTTCACAGGGGGCGCAGATACGCAGTATTTT.

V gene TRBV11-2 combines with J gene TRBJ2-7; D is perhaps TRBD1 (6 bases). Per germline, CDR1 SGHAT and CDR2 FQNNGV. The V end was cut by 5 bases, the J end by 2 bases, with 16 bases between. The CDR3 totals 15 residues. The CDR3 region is CASSAWGRATYEQYF. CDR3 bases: TGTGCCAGCAGCGCCTGGGGGCGAGCGACCTACGAGCAGTACTTC.

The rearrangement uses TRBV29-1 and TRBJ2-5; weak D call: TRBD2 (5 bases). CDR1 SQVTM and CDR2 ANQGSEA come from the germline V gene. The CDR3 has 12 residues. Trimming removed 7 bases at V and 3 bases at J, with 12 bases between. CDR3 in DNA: TGCAGCGCGCAAGGACTGGAAGAGACCCAGTACTTC. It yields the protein CSAQGLEETQYF. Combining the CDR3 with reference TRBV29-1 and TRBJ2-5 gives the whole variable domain SAVISQKPSRDICQRGTSLTIQCQVDSQVTMMFWYRQQPGQSLTLIATANQGSEATYESGFVIDKFPISRPNLTFSTLTVSNMSPEDSSIYLCSAQGLEETQYFGPGTRLLVL.

The CDR3 nucleotides read TGTGCCTGGAGTGGCACTAGCGGGGGTCAGGAGACCCAGTACTTC. Translated, it gives CAWSGTSGGQETQYF. The chain links TRBV30 to TRBJ2-5, with 11 nucleotides matching TRBD2. Looked up from germline, CDR1 is GTSNPN and CDR2 is SVGIG (reference sequence). The CDR3 sequence is 15 residues long. Losses at the gene ends were 1 base for V and 5 bases for J; bases not matched to a gene: 6.

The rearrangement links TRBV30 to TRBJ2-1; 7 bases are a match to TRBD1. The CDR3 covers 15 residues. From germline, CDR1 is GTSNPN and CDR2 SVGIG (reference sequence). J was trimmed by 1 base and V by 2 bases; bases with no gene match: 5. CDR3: CAWSIRDRSYNEQFF. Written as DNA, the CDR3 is TGTGCCTGGAGTATCCGGGACAGATCCTACAATGAGCAGTTCTTC.

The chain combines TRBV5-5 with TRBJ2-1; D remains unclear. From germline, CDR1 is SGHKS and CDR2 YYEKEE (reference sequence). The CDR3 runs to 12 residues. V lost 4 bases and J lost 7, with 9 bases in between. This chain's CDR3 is CASSLLYNEQFF. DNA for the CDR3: TGTGCCAGCAGCCTACTTTATAATGAGCAGTTCTTC.

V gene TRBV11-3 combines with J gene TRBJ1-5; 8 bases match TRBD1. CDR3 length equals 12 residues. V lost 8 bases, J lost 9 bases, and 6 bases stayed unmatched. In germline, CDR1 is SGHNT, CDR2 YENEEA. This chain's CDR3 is CASSTGQGPQHF. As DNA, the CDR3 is TGTGCCAGCTCGACTGGACAGGGGCCCCAGCATTTT.

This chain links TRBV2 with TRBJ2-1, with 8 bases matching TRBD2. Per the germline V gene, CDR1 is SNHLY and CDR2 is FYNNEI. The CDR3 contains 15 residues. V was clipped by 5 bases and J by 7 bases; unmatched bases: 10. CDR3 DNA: TGTGCCAGCAGTACCGGGACTAGTCTGATAAATGAGCAGTTCTTC. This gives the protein CASSTGTSLINEQFF.

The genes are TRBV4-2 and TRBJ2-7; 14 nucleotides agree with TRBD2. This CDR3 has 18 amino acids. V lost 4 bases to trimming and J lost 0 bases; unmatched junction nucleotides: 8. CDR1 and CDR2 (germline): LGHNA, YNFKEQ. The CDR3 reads CASSLRTSGGSTSYEQYF. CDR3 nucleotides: TGTGCCAGCAGCCTTCGGACTAGCGGGGGGTCAACCTCCTACGAGCAGTACTTC.

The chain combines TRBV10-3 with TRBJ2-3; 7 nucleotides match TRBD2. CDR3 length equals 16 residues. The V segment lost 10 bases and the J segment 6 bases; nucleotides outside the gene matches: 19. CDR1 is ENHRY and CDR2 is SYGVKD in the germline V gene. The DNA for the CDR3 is TGTGCCACCCGGCCCGGGCTAGCGGACCACCACGATACGCAGTATTTT. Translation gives CATRPGLADHHDTQYF.